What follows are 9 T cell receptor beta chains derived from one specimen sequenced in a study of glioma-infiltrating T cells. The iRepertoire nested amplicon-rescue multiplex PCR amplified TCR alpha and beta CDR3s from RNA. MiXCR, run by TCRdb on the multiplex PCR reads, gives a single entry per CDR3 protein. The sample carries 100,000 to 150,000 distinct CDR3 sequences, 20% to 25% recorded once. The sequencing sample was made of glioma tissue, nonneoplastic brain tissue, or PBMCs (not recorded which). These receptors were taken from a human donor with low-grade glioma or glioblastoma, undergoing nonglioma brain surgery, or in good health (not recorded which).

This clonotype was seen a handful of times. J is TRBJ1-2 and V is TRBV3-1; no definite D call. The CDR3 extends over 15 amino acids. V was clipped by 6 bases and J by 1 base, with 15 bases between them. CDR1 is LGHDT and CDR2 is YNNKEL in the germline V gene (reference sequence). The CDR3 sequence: CASSFGRSDNYGYTF. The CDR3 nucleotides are TGTGCCAGCAGTTTTGGACGGTCTGATAACTATGGCTACACCTTC.

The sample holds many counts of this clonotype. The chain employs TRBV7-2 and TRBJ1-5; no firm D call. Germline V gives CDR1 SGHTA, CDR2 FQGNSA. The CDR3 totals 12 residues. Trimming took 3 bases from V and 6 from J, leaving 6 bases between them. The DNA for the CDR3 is TGTGCCAGCAGCTTTGGAGGTCAGCCCCAGCATTTT. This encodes CASSFGGQPQHF. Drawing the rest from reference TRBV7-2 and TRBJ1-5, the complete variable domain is GAGVSQSPSNKVTEKGKDVELRCDPISGHTALYWYRQSLGQGLEFLIYFQGNSAPDKSGLPSDRFSAERTGGSVSTLTIQRTQQEDSAVYLCASSFGGQPQHFGDGTRLSIL.

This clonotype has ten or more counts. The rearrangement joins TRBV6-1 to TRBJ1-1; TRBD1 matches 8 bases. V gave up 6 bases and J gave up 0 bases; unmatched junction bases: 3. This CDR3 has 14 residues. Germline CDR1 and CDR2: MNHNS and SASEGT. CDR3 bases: TGTGCCAGCAGAAGACAGGGGATGAACACTGAAGCTTTCTTT. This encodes CASRRQGMNTEAFF.

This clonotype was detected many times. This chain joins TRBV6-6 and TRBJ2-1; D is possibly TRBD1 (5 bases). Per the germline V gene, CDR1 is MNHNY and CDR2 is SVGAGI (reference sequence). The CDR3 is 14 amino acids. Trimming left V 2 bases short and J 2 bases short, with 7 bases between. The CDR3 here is CASSYQGTYNEQFF. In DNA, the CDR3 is TGTGCCAGCAGTTACCAGGGAACCTACAATGAGCAGTTCTTC.

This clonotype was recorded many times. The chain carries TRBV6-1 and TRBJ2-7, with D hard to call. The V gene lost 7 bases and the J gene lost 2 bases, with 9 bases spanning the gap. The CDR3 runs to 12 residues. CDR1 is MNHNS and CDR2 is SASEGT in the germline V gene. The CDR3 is CASISSTYEQYF. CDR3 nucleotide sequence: TGTGCCAGCATTTCTTCCACCTACGAGCAGTACTTC.

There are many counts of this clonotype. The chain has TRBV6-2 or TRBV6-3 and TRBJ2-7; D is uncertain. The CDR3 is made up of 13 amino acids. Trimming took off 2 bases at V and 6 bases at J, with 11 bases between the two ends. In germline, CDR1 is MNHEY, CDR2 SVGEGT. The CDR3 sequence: CASSYRLVSEQYF. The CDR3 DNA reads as TGTGCCAGCAGTTACCGCCTAGTGAGCGAGCAGTACTTC.

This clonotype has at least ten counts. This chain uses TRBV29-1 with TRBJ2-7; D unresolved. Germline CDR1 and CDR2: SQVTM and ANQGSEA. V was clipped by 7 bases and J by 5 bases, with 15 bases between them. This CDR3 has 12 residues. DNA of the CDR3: TGCAGCGCCCGGACGGACGTGGACGAGCAGTACTTC. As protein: CSARTDVDEQYF.

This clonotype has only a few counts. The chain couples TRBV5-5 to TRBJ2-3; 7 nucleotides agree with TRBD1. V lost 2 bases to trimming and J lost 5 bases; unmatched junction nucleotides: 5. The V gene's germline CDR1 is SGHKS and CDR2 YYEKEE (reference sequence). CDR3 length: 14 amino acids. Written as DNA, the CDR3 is TGTGCCAGCAGCTTAGGACAGGTTATAGATACGCAGTATTTT. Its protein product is CASSLGQVIDTQYF.

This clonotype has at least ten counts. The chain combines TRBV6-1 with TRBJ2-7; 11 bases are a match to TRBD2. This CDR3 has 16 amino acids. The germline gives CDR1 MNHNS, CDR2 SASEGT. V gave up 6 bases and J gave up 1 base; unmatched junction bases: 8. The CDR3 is CASSPISGRASYEQYF. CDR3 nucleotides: TGTGCCAGCAGCCCCATTAGCGGGAGGGCGTCCTACGAGCAGTACTTC.